The T cell receptor beta chain under discussion was sequenced for a study of blood T cell repertoires in COVID-19 (dated by TCRdb to between 2020 and 2021). With regard to the full study: The collaborator samples originated in the United States, Italy and Spain and spanned the acute and convalescent phases of COVID-19. The prospective study material was composed of cDNA or gDNA derived from T cells, B-cell-depleted T cells, or PBMCs. Subjects who had been exposed to COVID-19, were actively infected with it, or had recovered from it provided the deeply sampled blood TCRbeta repertoires that made up the dataset. The repertoires were released in a freely available public database intended as a resource for research on the immune response to SARS-CoV-2. Samples came from the ongoing ImmuneRACE study (first 160 participants) plus 1,254 subjects from 6 global collaborators. Nearly every sample came with metadata listing a de-identified subject ID, COVID-19 status, age in years and sex. Where HLA class I and class II types were available, the types were taken from metadata supplied by the sample provider, not from assay-based typing. Here is what the overall study found, with its caveats: Clinical and demographic metadata were provided uncurated, with the amount varying by source and participant.

The immunoSEQ Assay, a bias-controlled multiplex PCR, was used to amplify TCRbeta CDR3 regions from genomic DNA. The authors processed their data as follows. The number of nucleated cells in each sample was estimated by amplification of reference gene primers within the assay. To quantify the absolute abundance of each unique TCRbeta CDR3 rearrangement, sequence reads were collapsed and filtered. For each sample, productive Simpson clonality was calculated as the square root of Simpson's diversity index across productive rearrangements. In its TCRdb copy, this immuneACCESS table keeps in-frame sequences only and misses some clones. Where compared with another copy, unresolved V genes explain less than half of these, and the others have no known cause. V and J calls and clone size are those listed in that table; D and trimming were worked out from the DNA. The sample contains a few hundred thousand clones, 75% to 90% of them found a single time. Around 2.1% of the sample goes to the ten largest clones.

Including the terminal cysteine and phenylalanine, the CDR3 comprises 14 residues. The retained sequence is limited to the CDR3, 42 bases, with the frame set at the first base. Germline trimming: 4 bases from V, 10 bases from J; junction bases outside gene matches: 7. CDR1 and CDR2, looked up from the germline V gene, are SGHRS and YFSETQ. On this clone: Its antigen remains undetermined. No quality values exist for individual bases; no much larger clone is one base distant.

Collaborating institutions collected whole blood in K2EDTA tubes following their own protocols. Collaborator samples were shipped for TCRbeta analysis as frozen whole blood, isolated PBMCs, or DNA extracted from either sample type. Recombination joined TRBV5-1 with TRBJ2-1, with TRBD2 matching 11 junction bases. Input material: peripheral blood. The origin of this receptor is a man aged 18 to 29 with active or convalescent COVID-19. The CDR3 corresponds to CASSTLGLAGEQFF. The nucleotide sequence reads as follows: TGCGCCAGCAGCACCCTCGGACTAGCGGGCGAGCAGTTCTTC.